This TCR beta chain was identified in a study of cytomegalovirus exposure and HLA in healthy donors. Study-level points and caveats: It is likely that the observed cluster of highly shared sequence variants was a sequencing artifact. The study found most TCR sequences rare, yet found some public TCRs in many donors. As a later analysis showed, a missense DCLRE1C variant was linked to trimming of TCR beta V- and J-genes.

With respect to this clone: The target antigen is unknown.

Germline V gives CDR1 SGHRS, CDR2 YFSETQ. The ends lost 0 bases at V and 0 bases at J; junction bases unmatched: 0. The CDR3 spans 14 residues. A multiplex PCR was run with 60 Vbeta primers and 13 Jbeta primers. The assay was immunoSEQ multiplex PCR, and TCRdb's table has in-frame clones only and misses some. The table shows about 180,000 clones, with roughly 85% occurring only once. Material for sequencing was PBMCs. This rearrangement joins TRBV5-1 to TRBJ2-7; TRBD1 agrees at 7 bases. The receptor was derived from a woman in her 40s in good health and CMV-seronegative. The CDR3 DNA sequence: TGCGCCAGCAGCTTGGGGGACAGCTCCTACGAGCAGTACTTC. It encodes CASSLGDSSYEQYF.